The 13 T cell receptor beta chains given below trace back to one sample, sequenced in a study of siplizumab effects on memory and regulatory T cells. Profiling relied on immunoSEQ multiplex PCR, and the TCRdb table lists in-frame clones only, not all of them. This table holds over 85,000 clones, over 85% found once. The specimen sequenced was CD4+ T cells sorted from blood. These receptors were obtained from a human donor in good health.

V is TRBV18 and J is TRBJ1-1; unclear D gene. The V and J ends lost 3 bases and 3 bases respectively, with 23 bases between them. The CDR3 is made up of 18 amino acids. CDR1 KGHSH and CDR2 LQKENI come from the germline V gene. The CDR3 region is CASSPSSPTASRYTEAFF. The CDR3 bases are TGTGCCAGCTCACCGAGTTCGCCAACGGCCTCCAGGTACACTGAAGCTTTCTTT.

The gene calls are TRBV28 and TRBJ1-1; 9 positions match TRBD1. J gave up 1 base and V 8 bases, and 5 bases lay outside the gene matches. Germline-derived CDR1 and CDR2 are MDHEN and SYDVKM. The CDR3 contains 14 residues. The CDR3 sequence: CASRTGAPNTEAFF. For the CDR3, the DNA is TGTGCCAGCCGGACAGGGGCCCCGAACACTGAAGCTTTCTTT. Variable domain in full (rest from reference TRBV28 and TRBJ1-1): DVKVTQSSRYLVKRTGEKVFLECVQDMDHENMFWYRQDPGLGLRLIYFSYDVKMKEKGDIPEGYSVSREKKERFSLILESASTNQTSMYLCASRTGAPNTEAFFGQGTRLTVV.

This rearrangement joins TRBV2 to TRBJ1-4; TRBD1 is a possible D gene (5 bases). The V end lost 8 bases, the J end lost 2 bases, and 15 bases lay between the germline ends. The germline V gene has CDR1 SNHLY and CDR2 FYNNEI. This CDR3 region has 15 residues. Here the CDR3 reads CASGESGPTNEKLFF. In DNA, the CDR3 is TGTGCCAGCGGAGAGTCAGGGCCCACTAATGAAAAACTGTTTTTT.

The chain is built from TRBV18 and TRBJ2-7; D gene uncertain. Trimming stripped 0 bases from V and 3 bases from J, with 6 bases between. The CDR3 extends over 13 amino acids. Looked up from germline, CDR1 is KGHSH and CDR2 is LQKENI. The CDR3 here is CASSPPGFYEQYF. CDR3 bases: TGTGCCAGCTCACCACCCGGATTCTACGAGCAGTACTTC.

This rearrangement joins TRBV6-5 to TRBJ1-6; D is ambiguous. CDR3 length: 13 amino acids. CDR1 and CDR2 from the germline V gene are MNHEY and SVGAGI. V was trimmed by 2 bases and J by 8 bases, leaving 7 bases between them. The CDR3 nucleotides read TGTGCCAGCAGTTACAAATTAGATTCACCCCTCCACTTT. Residues: CASSYKLDSPLHF.

This clone has a single count. The chain carries TRBV7-9 and TRBJ2-3; D perhaps matches TRBD2 (6 bases). Per the germline V gene, CDR1 is SEHNR and CDR2 is FQNEAQ (reference sequence). Trimming cost V 6 bases and J 6 bases, with 16 bases left between them. This CDR3 region has 14 residues. In nucleotides, the CDR3 is TGTGCCAGCAGGCAGACTAGGGGTACCGATACGCAGTATTTT. Protein product: CASRQTRGTDTQYF.

V usage is TRBV11-1 and J usage is TRBJ2-7; 7 positions agree with TRBD2. The CDR3 has 16 amino acids. The junction had 8 bases not matched to a gene; V was cut back by 3 bases and J by 0 bases. Germline V gene lookup returns CDR1 SGHAT and CDR2 FQDESV (reference sequence). DNA for the CDR3: TGTGCCAGCAGCTTGACGAGCGGGACCAGCTCCTACGAGCAGTACTTC. It yields the protein CASSLTSGTSSYEQYF.

The chain joins TRBV11-2 to TRBJ2-7, with 7 bases fitting TRBD1. The trim removed 7 bases at V and 3 bases at J, leaving 6 bases unmatched. In germline, CDR1 is SGHAT, CDR2 FQNNGV. This CDR3 region has 13 residues. The CDR3 region is CASTGTEVYEQYF. In nucleotides, the CDR3 is TGTGCCAGCACCGGGACAGAGGTCTACGAGCAGTACTTC.

This sequence joins TRBV5-3 and TRBJ2-2; TRBD2 matches 8 bases. TRBV5-3 is recorded as an ORF, its role being uncertain. This CDR3 is 16 amino acids long. The ends lost 6 bases at V and 7 bases at J; junction bases unmatched: 14. The CDR3 nucleotides read TGTGCCAGAATCCTCCCTTCCGGGAGGGAGGACGGGGAGCTGTTTTTT. This translates into CARILPSGREDGELFF.

This sequence joins TRBV9 and TRBJ1-3; a possible D gene is TRBD1 (6 bases). This CDR3 region has 12 residues. The germline gives CDR1 SGDLS, CDR2 YYNGEE. Trimming removed 6 bases from V and 4 bases from J, with 8 bases in between. CDR3 in amino acids: CASNREGNTIYF. CDR3 DNA: TGTGCCAGCAACAGGGAGGGAAACACCATATATTTT.

The V call is TRBV5-4, the J call TRBJ2-3; 11 bases map to TRBD2. CDR1 and CDR2 (germline): SGHNT, YYREEE (reference sequence). Losses at the gene ends were 4 bases for V and 2 bases for J; bases not matched to a gene: 9. This CDR3 contains 17 residues. CDR3 nucleotide sequence: TGTGCCAGCAGCCGTTCTCTGGGACTAGCGGACACAGATACGCAGTATTTT. Its protein is CASSRSLGLADTDTQYF.

The V call is TRBV19, the J call TRBJ1-2; a possible D gene is TRBD1 (5 bases). The CDR3 loop spans 14 amino acids. Trimming stripped 3 bases from V and 3 bases from J, with 11 bases between. CDR1 is LNHDA, CDR2 SQIVND, per germline (reference sequence). The CDR3 here is CASSIGGEDYGYTF. The CDR3 DNA is TGTGCCAGTAGTATTGGAGGGGAAGACTATGGCTACACCTTC. Full variable domain (remainder filled in from reference TRBV19 and TRBJ1-2): DGGITQSPKYLFRKEGQNVTLSCEQNLNHDAMYWYRQDPGQGLRLIYYSQIVNDFQKGDIAEGYSVSREKKESFPLTVTSAQKNPTAFYLCASSIGGEDYGYTFGSGTRLTVV.

This rearrangement joins TRBV9 to TRBJ2-1; D tentatively reads TRBD1 or TRBD2 (5 bases each). The V gene's germline CDR1 is SGDLS and CDR2 YYNGEE. The CDR3 extends over 16 amino acids. Trimming removed 0 bases at V and 8 bases at J, with 18 bases between. CDR3 sequence (DNA): TGTGCCAGCAGCGTAGGGGGACGTGGGGCAATCTATGAGCAGTTCTTC. This gives the protein CASSVGGRGAIYEQFF.